The present T cell receptor (beta chain) was sequenced within a study of blood T cell repertoires in COVID-19 (dated by TCRdb to 2019 to 2021). Context from the whole study: The collaborator samples originated in the United States, Italy and Spain and spanned the acute and convalescent phases of COVID-19. The prospective study material was composed of cDNA or gDNA derived from T cells, B-cell-depleted T cells, or PBMCs. The dataset comprised deeply sampled blood TCRbeta repertoires from subjects exposed to, actively infected with, or recovered from COVID-19. The repertoires were made available in a free public database intended to serve as a resource for research on the immune response to SARS-CoV-2. The samples were drawn from the first 160 participants of the ongoing ImmuneRACE study and from 950 to 1,500 subjects provided by 6 global collaborators. Nearly every sample came with metadata listing a de-identified subject ID, COVID-19 status, age in years and sex. HLA class I and class II types, where available, came from metadata supplied by the sample provider rather than from assay-based typing. What the research found in general, with its limitations: The quantity of clinical and demographic metadata differed by source and by participant and was supplied without curation.

CDR1 and CDR2 (MNHNY, SVGAGI) derive from the germline V gene (reference sequence). The V and J ends are trimmed by 6 bases and 6 bases, leaving 21 bases between them. Reading from cysteine to phenylalanine, the CDR3 counts 15 amino acids. Just the 45-base CDR3 DNA is kept, in frame starting at base 1. TCRbeta CDR3 regions were amplified from genomic DNA by means of the immunoSEQ Assay, a bias-controlled multiplex PCR. The authors processed their data as follows. The number of nucleated cells in each sample was estimated by amplification of reference gene primers within the assay. To quantify the absolute abundance of each unique TCRbeta CDR3 rearrangement, sequence reads were collapsed and filtered. For each sample, productive Simpson clonality was calculated as the square root of Simpson's diversity index over productive rearrangements. TCRdb took over this immuneACCESS table, retaining in-frame rearrangements with V and J assigned. Such tables are incomplete; in checked studies, under half of the missing clones stem from an unresolved V gene, and the remainder is unexplained. From that table come the V and J calls and clone size; the DNA was used to work out D and trimming. The sample records 310,000 or so clones, approximately 90% of which are singletons. 10% of the sample is held by the ten biggest clonotypes.

Worth noting for this clone: The target of this receptor is not known. Base qualities were left out, and no much larger clone turns up one base away.

Participants in the prospective study were aged roughly 18 to 95 years, lived in over 20 United States geographic areas, and enrolled through a virtual design. In the prospective study, participants were assigned to cohorts based on the clinical history participants reported in a screening survey and a study questionnaire. For ImmuneRACE Cohort 3, a participant was defined as recovered based on two consecutive negative NP/OP PCR tests, clearance by a healthcare professional, or resolution of symptoms. Each participant in the prospective study had whole blood, serum and a nasopharyngeal or oropharyngeal swab collected by mobile phlebotomists. Additional blood draws and questionnaires over an approximately 2-month period could optionally be provided by prospective study participants. Blood samples from the prospective study were shipped frozen or at room temperature prior to DNA extraction.

The rearrangement joined TRBV6-6 to TRBJ2-7; a weak D assignment points to TRBD2 (6 bases agree). This receptor was taken from a woman aged 18-29 years who had recovered from COVID-19. Sample: PBMCs or T cells enriched from blood (not recorded which). The CDR3 reads CASREGGPLDSEQYF. In nucleotides, the sequence is TGTGCCAGCAGGGAGGGTGGGCCCTTAGATAGCGAGCAGTACTTC.